This T cell receptor (beta chain) emerged from a study of cytomegalovirus exposure and HLA in healthy donors. CDR1 and CDR2 (germline): SGHRS, YFSETQ. There are 14 residues in the CDR3. Overall study findings and caveats: Accounts indicate the classifier identified cytomegalovirus status with strong specificity and sensitivity. There were a few CMV-associated chains whose specificity for CMV antigens was confirmed in vitro. Among TCR sequences, most were rare, though some public TCRs appeared in many donors.

The donors were part of the validation cohort, which consisted of about 120 subjects and was separate from the first cohort of 600 to 850 subjects. This table comes from immunoSEQ multiplex PCR, and its TCRdb copy is limited to in-frame clones, with some not included. Seen here are around 240,000 clones, 90% observed once, and the top ten hold approximately 0.34%. Of note for this clone: Its cognate antigen is unknown. At one of its ends the junction is not consistent with the germline gene, which may arise from a read error.

Sequencing used PBMCs. The receptor was derived from a woman between 18 and 30 years old in good health and CMV-seronegative. The chain uses TRBV5-1 and TRBJ2-1; D is possibly TRBD2 (5 bases). Written as DNA, the CDR3 is TGCGCCAGCAGCTTGGGGACTTCCTTCAATGAGCAGTTCTTC. This codes for CASSLGTSFNEQFF.